A selection of T cell receptor beta chains follows, all from one sample in a study of Graves' ophthalmopathy and Graves' hyperthyroidism. TCRdb independently ran MiXCR on the multiplex PCR reads; one entry per CDR3 protein. The table has some 380,000 distinct CDR3 sequences, 15% to 17% seen once. Input material: peripheral blood. These receptor sequences come from a woman between 18 and 29 years old with stable Graves' hyperthyroidism. CDR3s include the opening cysteine and the closing phenylalanine or tryptophan. Fields, in order: D gene, V gene, J gene, CDR3 protein. A D gene is named only where the DNA matches it firmly.

D gene: NA; V gene: TRBV7-2; J gene: TRBJ2-5; CDR3 protein: CASSLAHVETQYF
D gene: NA; V gene: TRBV6-1; J gene: TRBJ1-2; CDR3 protein: CASSDVGGVQGSGYTF
D gene: NA; V gene: TRBV20-1; J gene: TRBJ1-2; CDR3 protein: CSARDRGGRASNYGYTF
D gene: NA; V gene: TRBV18; J gene: TRBJ2-5; CDR3 protein: CASSPKGETQYF
D gene: NA; V gene: TRBV2; J gene: TRBJ2-4; CDR3 protein: CASGGRDLAKNIQYF
D gene: NA; V gene: TRBV19; J gene: TRBJ1-2; CDR3 protein: CASNSPGFYGYTF
D gene: NA; V gene: TRBV2; J gene: TRBJ1-2; CDR3 protein: CASSGQARETGYTF
D gene: TRBD1; V gene: TRBV7-2; J gene: TRBJ1-6; CDR3 protein: CASSLEDRLSSPLHF
D gene: TRBD2; V gene: TRBV6-2/TRBV6-3; J gene: TRBJ2-5; CDR3 protein: CASSGTSLSETQYF
D gene: NA; V gene: TRBV6-1; J gene: TRBJ1-2; CDR3 protein: CASSLGTAMYYGYTF
D gene: NA; V gene: TRBV5-6; J gene: TRBJ1-5; CDR3 protein: CASSLSQHNQPQHF
D gene: NA; V gene: TRBV6-1; J gene: TRBJ1-2; CDR3 protein: CARERGNYGYTF
D gene: NA; V gene: TRBV24-1; J gene: TRBJ2-3; CDR3 protein: CATSALGAGGTDTQYF
D gene: NA; V gene: TRBV9; J gene: TRBJ2-7; CDR3 protein: CASSVAEGGVYEQYF
D gene: TRBD1; V gene: TRBV6-1; J gene: TRBJ2-2; CDR3 protein: CASSAGHAGGHTGELFF
D gene: NA; V gene: TRBV13; J gene: TRBJ1-5; CDR3 protein: CASSLGLGPGPGDQPQHF
D gene: TRBD1; V gene: TRBV4-1; J gene: TRBJ1-1; CDR3 protein: CASSQDRGVKTEAFF
D gene: TRBD1; V gene: TRBV20-1; J gene: TRBJ1-2; CDR3 protein: CSPYHRGLDGYTF
D gene: TRBD1; V gene: TRBV20-1; J gene: TRBJ1-5; CDR3 protein: CSARNRGVRDSNQPQHF
D gene: NA; V gene: TRBV7-9; J gene: TRBJ1-1; CDR3 protein: CASSLRQVEAFF
D gene: NA; V gene: TRBV11-2; J gene: TRBJ2-7; CDR3 protein: CASSLDVQSKPYEQYF
D gene: NA; V gene: TRBV6-2/TRBV6-3; J gene: TRBJ1-6; CDR3 protein: CASSFVGPTNSPLHF
D gene: NA; V gene: TRBV12-3/TRBV12-4; J gene: TRBJ2-4; CDR3 protein: CASSFSQGSFHF
D gene: NA; V gene: TRBV3-1; J gene: TRBJ2-5; CDR3 protein: CASSQGIGLGTQYF
D gene: TRBD1; V gene: TRBV28; J gene: TRBJ2-7; CDR3 protein: CASSIGQDTYEQYF
D gene: NA; V gene: TRBV2; J gene: TRBJ2-2; CDR3 protein: CASSEARGLNTGELFF